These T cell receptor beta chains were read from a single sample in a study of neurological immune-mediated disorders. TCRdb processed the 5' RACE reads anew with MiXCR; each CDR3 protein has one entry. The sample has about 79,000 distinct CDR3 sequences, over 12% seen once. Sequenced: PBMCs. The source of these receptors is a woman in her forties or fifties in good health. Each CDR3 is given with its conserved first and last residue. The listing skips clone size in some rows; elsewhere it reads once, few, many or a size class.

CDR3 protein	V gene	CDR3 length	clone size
CASSLEGSEDTIYF	TRBV5-1	14	many
CSANRDRGQVIQYF	TRBV20-1	14	NA
CASSPPRGGSYEQYF	TRBV6-5	15	many
CASSLGGTGRYEQYF	TRBV5-1	15	many
CASSSLRTGELFF	TRBV7-8	13	NA
CASSPGPNYGYTF	TRBV5-1	13	many
CSARYGRSGDEQFF	TRBV20-1	14	NA
CASSFRRGGDSIQQFF	TRBV12-3/TRBV12-4	16	NA
CASSRLGPTGNTEAFF	TRBV12-3/TRBV12-4	16	many
CASKEGRLADYNEQFF	TRBV5-1	16	many
CASSIQGSDTQYF	TRBV5-1	13	many
CASSLRRDSTDTQYF	TRBV5-1	15	many
CASSVGAGPWTHF	TRBV5-1	13	many
CASSLMRNYEQYF	TRBV12-3/TRBV12-4	13	many
CASSNYNEQFF	TRBV6-2/TRBV6-3	11	many
CASSESGGQSNQPQHF	TRBV25-1	16	many
CASSVGGPSTDTQYF	TRBV9	15	many
CASSYSAGQNEQFF	TRBV6-2/TRBV6-3	14	many
CASSQGGIHEQYF	TRBV3-1	13	many
CASSFSGLQLLDTQYF	TRBV7-3	16	many
CSVGDSPLWTQYF	TRBV29-1	13	many
CSASEGVEASTDTQYF	TRBV20-1	16	many
CAITSSRQGKGDTEAFF	TRBV10-3	17	many
CASSSGRRETQYF	TRBV28	13	many
CASSGGRDTEAFF	TRBV5-6	13	few
CASSQEEQVFSGELFF	TRBV4-1	16	NA
CASRQQDGGSIQYF	TRBV5-5	14	many
CASSPDGQSGTEAFF	TRBV5-1	15	many
CASRRGTTGELLF	TRBV6-1	13	NA
CASSQGGGSNQPQHF	TRBV4-1	15	many
CASSSRDRNTGELFF	TRBV5-1	15	many
CAISLTGEETQYF	TRBV10-3	13	NA
CASSPREGVNYGYTF	TRBV5-1	15	many
CSATEGLSQPQHF	TRBV20-1	13	few
CASSHRQGGAKNIQYF	TRBV7-2	16	NA
CASSLGGRGTTDTQYF	TRBV12-3/TRBV12-4	16	many
CAIRGQGSQPQHF	TRBV10-3	13	many
CASSYLRLGGDTEAFF	TRBV6-2/TRBV6-3	16	many
CASREGQSDDGYTF	TRBV12-3/TRBV12-4	14	many
CASSQIEGQGGTDTQYF	TRBV3-1	17	NA
CASSPFSGTDVYEQYF	TRBV3-1	16	few
CASSQRTSGTGIGYTF	TRBV4-1	16	many
CASSQVSTGVRSGANVLTF	TRBV4-2	19	many
CASSQGLAIYEQYF	TRBV3-1	14	many
CASSDMTGTLFNEQFF	TRBV12-3/TRBV12-4	16	few
CASSAYRTEAFF	TRBV7-9	12	many
CASSSLGGPDEQFF	TRBV5-1	14	many
CASSYLLGPYEQYF	TRBV28	14	many
CASSLGQGLGGANVLTF	TRBV5-1	17	many
CASGQSDSSGGYTF	TRBV5-1	14	many
CSGETDKNIQYF	TRBV20-1	12	many
CSSRGGRGIYAEAFF	TRBV20-1	15	many
CASSYRQGMWEQYF	TRBV11-2	14	NA
CASRPPGQGYGYTF	TRBV11-2	14	few
CASKDPGGQETQYF	TRBV5-1	14	many